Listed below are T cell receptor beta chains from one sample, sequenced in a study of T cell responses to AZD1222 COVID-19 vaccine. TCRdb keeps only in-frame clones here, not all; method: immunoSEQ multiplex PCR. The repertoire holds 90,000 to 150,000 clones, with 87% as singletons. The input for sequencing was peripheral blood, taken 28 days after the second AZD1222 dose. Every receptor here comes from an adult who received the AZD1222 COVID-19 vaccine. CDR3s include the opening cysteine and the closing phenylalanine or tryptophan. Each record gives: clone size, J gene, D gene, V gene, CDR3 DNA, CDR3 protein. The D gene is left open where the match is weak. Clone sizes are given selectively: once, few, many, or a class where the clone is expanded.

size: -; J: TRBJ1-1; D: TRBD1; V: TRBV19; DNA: TGTGCCAGTAGTGTGACAGGGGTACAAGCTTTCTTT; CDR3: CASSVTGVQAFF
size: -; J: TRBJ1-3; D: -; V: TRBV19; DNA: TGTGCCAGTAGTATTTCCGGTCGTGGAAACACCATATATTTT; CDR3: CASSISGRGNTIYF
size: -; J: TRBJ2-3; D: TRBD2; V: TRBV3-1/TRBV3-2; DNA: TGTGCCAGCAGCCAAGATCTAAGCGGGGTTAGCACAGATACGCAGTATTTT; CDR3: CASSQDLSGVSTDTQYF
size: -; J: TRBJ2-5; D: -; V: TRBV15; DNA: TGTGCCACCAGCCCGCGCTTTGGCCAAGAGACCCAGTACTTC; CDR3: CATSPRFGQETQYF
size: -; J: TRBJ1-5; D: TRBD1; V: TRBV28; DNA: TGTGCCAGTACGCCGGGACAGGTGAGGGGGCCCCAGCATTTT; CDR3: CASTPGQVRGPQHF
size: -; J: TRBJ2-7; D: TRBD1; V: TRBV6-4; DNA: TGTGCCAGCAGTACTCACAGGGGTTCGGAGCAGTACTTC; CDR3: CASSTHRGSEQYF
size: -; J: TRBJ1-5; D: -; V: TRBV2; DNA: TGTGCCAGCAGTGAAGTTGTAAAGGGCAATCAGCCCCAGCATTTT; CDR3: CASSEVVKGNQPQHF
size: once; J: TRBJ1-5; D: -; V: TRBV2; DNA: TGTGCCAGCAGTGTTGCAGGGGTGAGCAATCAGCCCCAGCATTTT; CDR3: CASSVAGVSNQPQHF
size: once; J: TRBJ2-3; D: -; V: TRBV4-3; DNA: TGCGCCAGCAGCCAAGAAACCGCCGAAGGGACAGATACGCAGTATTTT; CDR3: CASSQETAEGTDTQYF
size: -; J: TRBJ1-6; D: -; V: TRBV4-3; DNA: TGCGCCAGCAGCCAACTTTCCAGGGGAAATTCACCCCTCCACTTT; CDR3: CASSQLSRGNSPLHF
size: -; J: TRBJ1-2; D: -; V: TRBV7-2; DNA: TGTGCCAGCAGGAGGCAGGGATCGGTAGGATATGGCTACACCTTC; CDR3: CASRRQGSVGYGYTF
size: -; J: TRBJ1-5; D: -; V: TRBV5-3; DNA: TGTGCCAGAAGCCCGGGACTTGCTCAGCCCCAGCATTTT; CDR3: CARSPGLAQPQHF
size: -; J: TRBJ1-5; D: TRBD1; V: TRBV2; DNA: TGTGCCAGCAGTACAGGGGCGGGCGGCAATCAGCCCCAGCATTTT; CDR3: CASSTGAGGNQPQHF
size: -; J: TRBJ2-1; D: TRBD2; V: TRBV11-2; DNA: TGTGCCAGCAGTTCTAGCGGGGGTGGAAATGAGCAGTTCTTC; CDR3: CASSSSGGGNEQFF
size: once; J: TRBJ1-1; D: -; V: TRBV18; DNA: TGTGCCAGCTCACCGCAGGGCGGAGGCACTGAAGCTTTCTTT; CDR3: CASSPQGGGTEAFF
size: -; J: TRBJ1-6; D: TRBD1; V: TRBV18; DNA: TGTGCCAGCTCGCCTCCGGGACAGGGCCCCTATAATTCACCCCTCCACTTT; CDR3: CASSPPGQGPYNSPLHF
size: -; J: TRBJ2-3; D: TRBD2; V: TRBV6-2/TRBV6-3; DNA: TGTGCCAGCAGTTACCCGGGGCTAGCGGGGGCCTCCCGGGATACGCAGTATTTT; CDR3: CASSYPGLAGASRDTQYF
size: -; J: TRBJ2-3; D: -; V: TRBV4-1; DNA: TGCGCCAGCAGCCCCCGGGACGCCGGACCCACAGATACGCAGTATTTT; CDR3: CASSPRDAGPTDTQYF
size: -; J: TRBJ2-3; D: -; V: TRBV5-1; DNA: TGCGCCAGCAGCTGGGGCGGGGGCACAGATACGCAGTATTTT; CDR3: CASSWGGGTDTQYF
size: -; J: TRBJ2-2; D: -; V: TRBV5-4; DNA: TGTGCCAGCAGCTCGGCGGGCAGGCTGAACACCGGGGAGCTGTTTTTT; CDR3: CASSSAGRLNTGELFF
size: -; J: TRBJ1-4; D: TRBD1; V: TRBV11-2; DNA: TGTGCCAGCAGCTTAGTGGGGACAGCTAATGAAAAACTGTTTTTT; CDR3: CASSLVGTANEKLFF
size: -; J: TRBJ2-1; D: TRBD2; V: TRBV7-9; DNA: TGTGCCTGGCAGCGGGGGAGCTCCTACAATGAGCAGTTCTTC; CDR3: CAWQRGSSYNEQFF
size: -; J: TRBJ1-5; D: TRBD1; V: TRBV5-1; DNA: TGCGCCAGCAGCCTGACAGGGGGGAATAGCAATCAGCCCCAGCATTTT; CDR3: CASSLTGGNSNQPQHF